The 29 T cell receptor beta chains below were found in one sample sequenced in a study of shared clonotypes between healthy human individuals. Sequencing was performed with immunoSEQ multiplex PCR; in TCRdb, only in-frame clones are kept and a portion is missing. The table has about 580,000 clones, roughly 98% seen once. CD45RO-negative cells were positively selected for CCR7, leaving out terminally differentiated effector memory CD45RA+ cells. The specimen was naive CD8+ T cells sorted from blood. Receptors originate from a man between 25 and 39 years old in good health.

This rearrangement joins TRBV7-9 to TRBJ2-1; D unresolved. Germline CDR1 is SEHNR and CDR2 is FQNEAQ (reference sequence). V lost 3 bases and J lost 8, with 5 bases in between. The length of the CDR3 is 11 residues. CDR3 residues: CASSFVDEQFF. CDR3 DNA sequence: TGTGCCAGCAGCTTCGTGGATGAGCAGTTCTTC.

The chain combines TRBV10-2 with TRBJ2-7, with 9 bases aligning to TRBD2. V shed 3 bases, J shed 7 bases, and the junction held 4 bases outside the gene matches. Germline lookup yields CDR1 WSHSY and CDR2 SAAADI. The CDR3 contains 13 residues. The CDR3, as DNA: TGCGCCAGCAGTGACGTGGCGGGAGGGGAGCAGTACTTC. This translates into CASSDVAGGEQYF.

The chain couples TRBV27 to TRBJ2-1; D is perhaps TRBD2 (6 bases). Germline V gene lookup returns CDR1 MNHEY and CDR2 SMNVEV (reference sequence). Trimming shortened V by 1 base and J by 5 bases, and 24 bases separated the two germline ends. There are 19 residues in the CDR3. The DNA for the CDR3 is TGTGCCAGCAGTTTATTTCTTTGGGAAATAGGAGGGCCAGACAATGAGCAGTTCTTC. Translating gives CASSLFLWEIGGPDNEQFF.

V is TRBV6-5 and J is TRBJ2-2; 9 nucleotides match TRBD1. CDR3 size: 14 residues. V was pared by 6 bases and J by 5 bases, with 4 bases of the junction left unmatched. In germline, CDR1 is MNHEY, CDR2 SVGAGI. The CDR3 protein is CASSRGTGTGELFF. In DNA, the CDR3 is TGTGCCAGCAGCCGCGGGACAGGGACCGGGGAGCTGTTTTTT.

In DNA form, the CDR3 reads TGTGCCAGCAGTTTAGGGATCACGGCCGAGCAGTACTTC. This encodes CASSLGITAEQYF. J is TRBJ2-7 and V is TRBV28, with no clear D. Germline lookup yields CDR1 MDHEN and CDR2 SYDVKM. This CDR3 region has 13 residues. V lost 2 bases and J 6 bases, leaving 11 bases between the germline ends.

This rearrangement joins TRBV4-3 to TRBJ2-7, with TRBD1 as a possible D gene (5 bases). CDR1 is LGHNA and CDR2 is YSLEER in the germline V gene. Trimming shortened V by 0 bases and J by 1 base, and 19 bases separated the two germline ends. The length of the CDR3 is 18 residues. The CDR3 sequence: CASSQDQVLRGQSYEQYF. The CDR3 nucleotides are TGCGCCAGCAGCCAAGATCAAGTATTAAGGGGTCAGTCCTACGAGCAGTACTTC.

Points on this clone: The germline gene is not matched at one end of the junction; a read error may be the cause. The V call is TRBV7-7, the J call TRBJ2-1, with D perhaps TRBD2 (6 bases). The CDR3 is made up of 15 amino acids. Germline lookup yields CDR1 SSHAT and CDR2 FNYEAQ (reference sequence). CDR3 region: CASSSTVGGHNEQFF. The CDR3 region has the DNA TGTGCTAGCAGCTCCACCGTGGGGGGACACAATGAGCAGTTCTTC. The variable domain in full, with the rest retrieved from reference TRBV7-7 and TRBJ2-1, is GAGVSQSPRYKVTKRGQDVTLRCDPISSHATLYWYQQALGQGPEFLTYFNYEAQPDKSGLPSDRFSAERPEGSISTLTIQRTEQRDSAMYRCASSSTVGGHNEQFFGPGTRLTVL.

In nucleotides, the CDR3 is TGCGCCAGCAGTCAATCGCAACGCAGAAACGACCCAGGGGAAAATTATGGCTACACCTTC. Translating it yields CASSQSQRRNDPGENYGYTF. This chain joins TRBV23-1 and TRBJ1-2; D perhaps matches TRBD1 (6 bases). TRBV23-1 counts as an open reading frame of uncertain function. V was shortened by 0 bases and J by 5 bases, with 28 bases between the two germline ends. The CDR3 is made up of 20 amino acids.

The rearrangement uses TRBV11-2 and TRBJ2-5, with 7 bases identical to TRBD2. V was clipped by 5 bases and J by 9 bases; unmatched bases: 24. The germline V gene encodes CDR1 SGHAT and CDR2 FQNNGV. This CDR3 is 18 amino acids long. The DNA for the CDR3 is TGTGCCAGCAGCGGCCTAGCCCCCGGGGGGACCCCGGTCGGGGCCCAGTACTTC. Translated: CASSGLAPGGTPVGAQYF.

To note about this clone: This specimen includes other DNA sequences encoding the same CDR3. The chain employs TRBV4-1 and TRBJ1-5, with D possibly being TRBD1 (5 bases). The V and J ends lost 3 bases and 6 bases respectively, with 9 bases between them. CDR1 is MGHRA, CDR2 YSYEKL, per germline. This CDR3 region has 13 residues. The CDR3 sequence: CASSQGVGQPQHF. CDR3 coding DNA: TGCGCCAGCAGCCAGGGGGTGGGTCAGCCCCAGCATTTT.

The chain has TRBV11-2 and TRBJ2-1; D unclear. V lost 4 bases and J lost 0, with 7 bases in between. Germline assignment: CDR1 SGHAT and CDR2 FQNNGV. The CDR3 totals 14 residues. The CDR3 DNA reads TGTGCCAGCAGCTCACTTCGCTCCTACAATGAGCAGTTCTTC. Translated, it gives CASSSLRSYNEQFF.

This chain links TRBV9 with TRBJ2-2; D is unclear. The germline gives CDR1 SGDLS, CDR2 YYNGEE. This CDR3 has 12 residues. V was clipped by 2 bases and J by 7 bases, with 6 bases between them. The CDR3 sequence is CASSVGNGELFF. Here the CDR3 DNA reads TGTGCCAGCAGCGTCGGTAACGGGGAGCTGTTTTTT.

In its sample, this clone was seen once. This sequence joins TRBV15 and TRBJ2-7; D uncertain. Trimming removed 0 bases at V and 3 bases at J, with 12 bases between. Germline CDR1 reads LNHNV; CDR2 reads YYDKDF (reference sequence). This CDR3 region has 15 residues. The CDR3 DNA reads TGTGCCACCAGCAGAGATGTAGGAGTATACTACGAGCAGTACTTC. This sequence encodes CATSRDVGVYYEQYF.

The V gene is TRBV21-1, the J gene TRBJ1-2; TRBD1, the table's D call, lacks a check against the DNA. TRBV21-1 is shown as a pseudogene. The CDR3 contains 16 residues. DNA for the CDR3: TGTGCCAGCAGCAAACGTCCCCCGGGACAGGCCTATGGCTACACCTTC. Translation: CASSKRPPGQAYGYTF.

The chain employs TRBV27 and TRBJ2-7, with D unclear. The V end was cut by 3 bases, the J end by 3 bases, with 9 bases between. The V gene's germline CDR1 is MNHEY and CDR2 SMNVEV (reference sequence). This CDR3 is built from 13 residues. This CDR3 reads CASSFGDFYEQYF. CDR3 DNA: TGTGCCAGCAGTTTCGGAGATTTCTACGAGCAGTACTTC.

The V call is TRBV6-1, the J call TRBJ2-1; TRBD1 aligns across 7 bases. Germline lookup yields CDR1 MNHNS and CDR2 SASEGT. The CDR3 length is 14 residues. V shed 4 bases and J 3 bases; nucleotides not matched to a gene: 3. The CDR3 DNA reads as TGTGCCAGCAGTGCCACAGGGGTCTACAATGAGCAGTTCTTC. It is translated as CASSATGVYNEQFF.

The J gene is TRBJ2-7, the V gene TRBV7-6, with D perhaps given as TRBD1 or TRBD2 (5 bases each). The CDR3 runs to 16 residues. Deletions cut 5 bases from V and 3 bases from J, with 20 bases between. Germline CDR1 SGHVS, CDR2 FNYEAQ. CDR3 coding DNA: TGTGCCAGCAGCCCCGGGACGTCAGGAGCCTTCTACGAGCAGTACTTC. Amino acids: CASSPGTSGAFYEQYF.

CDR3 sequence (DNA): TGTGCCAGCAGTTCCCGACTAGCGGGAGGGGGGCATGAGCAGTTCTTC. Amino acids: CASSSRLAGGGHEQFF. The chain is built from TRBV28 and TRBJ2-1, with 14 bases fitting TRBD2. CDR3 length: 16 amino acids. Germline assignment: CDR1 MDHEN and CDR2 SYDVKM. The junction had 7 bases not matched to a gene; V was cut back by 4 bases and J by 8 bases.

The V gene is TRBV7-2, the J gene TRBJ2-3; 8 bases agree with TRBD2. The CDR3 contains 15 residues. From germline, CDR1 is SGHTA and CDR2 FQGNSA. V dropped 3 bases and J dropped 1; count of bases not matched to a gene: 3. The CDR3 bases are TGTGCCAGCAGCTTTGATAGCGGGGGCACAGATACGCAGTATTTT. Translation: CASSFDSGGTDTQYF.

The chain uses TRBV7-2 and TRBJ2-1; 12 bases align to TRBD2. The V segment lost 5 bases and the J segment 5 bases; nucleotides outside the gene matches: 7. Germline-derived CDR1 and CDR2 are SGHTA and FQGNSA. CDR3 size: 16 residues. The CDR3 DNA sequence: TGTGCCAGCAGCCTAACGACTAGCGGGAGAAACAATGAGCAGTTCTTC. It encodes CASSLTTSGRNNEQFF.

The V and J genes are TRBV5-4 and TRBJ2-1, with 13 bases that match TRBD2. V shed 6 bases and J 10 bases; nucleotides not matched to a gene: 10. This CDR3 contains 15 residues. Germline CDR1 and CDR2: SGHNT and YYREEE (reference sequence). CDR3 amino acids: CASKLAGGPVGEQFF. CDR3 sequence (DNA): TGTGCCAGCAAACTAGCGGGAGGGCCGGTTGGGGAGCAGTTCTTC. Together with reference TRBV5-4 and TRBJ2-1, the CDR3 gives the full variable domain: ETGVTQSPTHLIKTRGQQVTLRCSSQSGHNTVSWYQQALGQGPQFIFQYYREEENGRGNFPPRFSGLQFPNYSSELNVNALELDDSALYLCASKLAGGPVGEQFFGPGTRLTVL.

The chain has TRBV5-1 and TRBJ2-5, with D tentatively TRBD2 (6 bases). Germline CDR1 is SGHRS and CDR2 is YFSETQ. The length of the CDR3 is 14 residues. Trimming took 4 bases from V and 0 from J, leaving 10 bases between them. The DNA of the CDR3 is TGCGCCAGCAGCCTTGGACTATACCAAGAGACCCAGTACTTC. This codes for CASSLGLYQETQYF. Based on the CDR3 plus reference TRBV5-1 and TRBJ2-5, the full variable domain is KAGVTQTPRYLIKTRGQQVTLSCSPISGHRSVSWYQQTPGQGLQFLFEYFSETQRNKGNFPGRFSGRQFSNSRSEMNVSTLELGDSALYLCASSLGLYQETQYFGPGTRLLVL.

The chain recombines TRBV27 with TRBJ2-2; 10 bases agree with TRBD1. V lost 2 bases to trimming and J lost 6 bases; unmatched junction nucleotides: 12. Germline CDR1 MNHEY, CDR2 SMNVEV (reference sequence). The CDR3 consists of 18 residues. CDR3 sequence (DNA): TGTGCCAGCAGTTTAGAAACTGAGACAGGGGGCGAAGCCGGGGAGCTGTTTTTT. This codes for CASSLETETGGEAGELFF.

The V call is TRBV28, the J call TRBJ2-7; 7 bases line up with TRBD2. Germline loops: CDR1 MDHEN, CDR2 SYDVKM. This CDR3 is built from 15 residues. Trimming removed 3 bases from V and 2 bases from J; junction bases left unmatched: 7. CDR3 amino acids: CASSFPLAATYEQYF. Here the CDR3 DNA reads TGTGCCAGCAGTTTTCCCCTAGCGGCGACCTACGAGCAGTACTTC.

V is TRBV5-1 and J is TRBJ1-5; D is undetermined. V was trimmed by 0 bases and J by 7 bases, leaving 11 bases between them. The CDR3 is 14 residues long. CDR1 is SGHRS and CDR2 is YFSETQ in the germline V gene. The CDR3 nucleotides are TGCGCCAGCAGCTTGGAGGCGGGTTGGCAGCCCCAGCATTTT. Translating gives CASSLEAGWQPQHF. The variable domain in full, with the rest retrieved from reference TRBV5-1 and TRBJ1-5, is KAGVTQTPRYLIKTRGQQVTLSCSPISGHRSVSWYQQTPGQGLQFLFEYFSETQRNKGNFPGRFSGRQFSNSRSEMNVSTLELGDSALYLCASSLEAGWQPQHFGDGTRLSIL.

V usage is TRBV29-1 and J usage is TRBJ1-2; no definite D call. CDR1 is SQVTM and CDR2 is ANQGSEA in the germline V gene. CDR3 size: 13 residues. V lost 2 bases and J lost 7, with 14 bases in between. Written as DNA, the CDR3 is TGCAGCGTTGAAACAATAGGGCAGACTGGCTACACCTTC. This sequence encodes CSVETIGQTGYTF.

The chain carries TRBV27 and TRBJ1-3, with D unresolved. Trimming removed 2 bases at V and 2 bases at J, with 7 bases between. Per germline, CDR1 MNHEY and CDR2 SMNVEV (reference sequence). The length of the CDR3 is 14 residues. The CDR3 reads CASSLTWAGNTIYF. The CDR3 nucleotides are TGTGCCAGCAGTTTAACATGGGCTGGAAACACCATATATTTT.

This chain links TRBV13 with TRBJ2-1, with 9 positions matching TRBD2. Germline CDR1 is PRHDT and CDR2 is FYEKMQ (reference sequence). The CDR3 loop spans 15 amino acids. The V and J ends lost 5 bases and 7 bases, in that order; junction bases with no gene match: 9. The CDR3 DNA follows: TGTGCCAGCAGCCATGGGGGTAGCGGGAGAAATGAGCAGTTCTTC. Translated, it gives CASSHGGSGRNEQFF.

Turning to this clone: The identical CDR3 is also encoded by other nucleotide sequences in the sample. The rearrangement joins TRBV5-4 to TRBJ2-1, with 9 bases lining up with TRBD2. V lost 4 bases and J lost 7; bases outside the gene matches: 3. This CDR3 has 13 amino acids. Germline values: CDR1 SGHNT, CDR2 YYREEE (reference sequence). CDR3 DNA sequence: TGTGCCAGCAGCCCGGGACTAGCTAATGAGCAGTTCTTC. This encodes CASSPGLANEQFF. Supplemented by reference TRBV5-4 and TRBJ2-1, the full variable domain reads ETGVTQSPTHLIKTRGQQVTLRCSSQSGHNTVSWYQQALGQGPQFIFQYYREEENGRGNFPPRFSGLQFPNYSSELNVNALELDDSALYLCASSPGLANEQFFGPGTRLTVL.